This entry is about one T cell receptor (beta chain). Its specificity is not known. This sample stems from a study of PD-1 blockade in classical Hodgkin lymphoma. Study in general: Every 2 weeks, patients had 3 mg/kg nivolumab intravenously.

CDR1 MNHNS and CDR2 SASEGT come from the germline V gene. CDR3 length equals 17 residues. Trimming left V 3 bases short and J 6 bases short, with 20 bases between. Described time point: cycle 4 day 1 (C4D1), after less than 7 weeks of nivolumab. Exposure to brentuximab vedotin varied, and each patient had relapsed following autologous stem cell transplantation. Thawed PBMCs yielded CD4+ T cells through magnetic negative selection. Clones were read by immunoSEQ multiplex PCR, and TCRdb kept only the in-frame ones, dropping some. This sample yields about 18,000 clones, of which roughly 80% are seen a single time; roughly 2.8% belongs to the top ten. Findings and caveats of the study: Compared with baseline, CD4+ but not CD8+ TCR diversity had risen significantly by C4D1. Any patient who commenced nivolumab under 1 year after ASCT was excluded. Newly diagnosed patients had diversity similar to the baseline diversity of complete responders.

The sequence was collected from a human donor with classical Hodgkin lymphoma. The chain carries TRBV6-1 and TRBJ2-2; either TRBD1 or TRBD2 may fit D (6 bases each). Sequencing was performed on CD4+ T cells from blood, taken before the fourth cycle of nivolumab. The CDR3 loop reads CASSDRRGAGLAGELFF. CDR3 in DNA: TGTGCCAGCAGTGACCGAAGGGGGGCGGGTTTGGCCGGGGAGCTGTTTTTT.